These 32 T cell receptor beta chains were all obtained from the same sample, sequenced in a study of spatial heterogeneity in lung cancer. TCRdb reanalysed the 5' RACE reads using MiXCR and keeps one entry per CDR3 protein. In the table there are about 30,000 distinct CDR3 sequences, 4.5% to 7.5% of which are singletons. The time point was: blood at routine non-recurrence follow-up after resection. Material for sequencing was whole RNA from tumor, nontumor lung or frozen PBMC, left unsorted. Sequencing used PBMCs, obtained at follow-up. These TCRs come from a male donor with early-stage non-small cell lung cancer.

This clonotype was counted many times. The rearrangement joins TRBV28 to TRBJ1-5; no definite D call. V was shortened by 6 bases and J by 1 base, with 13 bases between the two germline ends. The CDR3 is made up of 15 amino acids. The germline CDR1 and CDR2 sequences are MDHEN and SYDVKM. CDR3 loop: CASSLSVASNQPQHF. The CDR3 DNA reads TGTGCCAGCAGCTTGTCCGTTGCGAGCAATCAGCCCCAGCATTTT.

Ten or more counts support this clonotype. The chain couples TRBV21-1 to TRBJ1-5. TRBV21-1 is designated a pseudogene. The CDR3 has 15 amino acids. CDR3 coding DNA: TGTGCCAGCAGCGCGTGGGAGTATAGCAATCAGCCCCAGCATTTT. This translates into CASSAWEYSNQPQHF.

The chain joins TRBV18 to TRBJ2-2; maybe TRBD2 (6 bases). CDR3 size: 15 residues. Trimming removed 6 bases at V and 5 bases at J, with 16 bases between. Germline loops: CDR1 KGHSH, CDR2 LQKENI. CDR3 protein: CASSPGDDSTGELFF. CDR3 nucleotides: TGTGCCAGCTCCCCGGGAGACGATTCGACCGGGGAGCTGTTTTTT. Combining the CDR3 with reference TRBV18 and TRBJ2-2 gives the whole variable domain NAGVMQNPRHLVRRRGQEARLRCSPMKGHSHVYWYRQLPEEGLKFMVYLQKENIIDESGMPKERFSAEFPKEGPSILRIQQVVRGDSAAYFCASSPGDDSTGELFFGEGSRLTVL.

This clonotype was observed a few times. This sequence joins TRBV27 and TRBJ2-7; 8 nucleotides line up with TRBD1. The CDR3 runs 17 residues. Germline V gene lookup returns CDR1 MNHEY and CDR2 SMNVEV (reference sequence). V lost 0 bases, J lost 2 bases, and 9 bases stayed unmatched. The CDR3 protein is CASSLSPDRAITYEQYF. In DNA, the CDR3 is TGTGCCAGCAGTTTATCTCCGGACAGGGCCATCACCTACGAGCAGTACTTC.

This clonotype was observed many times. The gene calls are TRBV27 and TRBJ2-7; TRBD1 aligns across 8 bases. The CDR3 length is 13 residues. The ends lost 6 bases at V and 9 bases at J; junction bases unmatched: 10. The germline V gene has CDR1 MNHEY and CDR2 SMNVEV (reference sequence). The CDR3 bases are TGTGCCAGCAGCAACCCACCAACAGGGGGGCAGTACTTC. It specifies CASSNPPTGGQYF.

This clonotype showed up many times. The CDR3 sequence is CASKLGQTFEQYV. The CDR3 coding sequence is TGTGCCAGCAAGCTGGGACAGACATTCGAGCAGTACGTC. The chain combines TRBV2 with TRBJ2-7; the match to TRBD1 covers 7 bases. Germline V lookup: CDR1 SNHLY, CDR2 FYNNEI. The junction had 9 bases not matched to a gene; V was cut back by 7 bases and J by 6 bases. CDR3 length: 13 residues.

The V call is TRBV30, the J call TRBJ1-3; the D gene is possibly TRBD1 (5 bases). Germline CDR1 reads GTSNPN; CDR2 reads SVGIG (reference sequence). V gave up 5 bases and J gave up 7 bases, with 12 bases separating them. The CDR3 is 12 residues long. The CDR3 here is CAWGHGANTIYF. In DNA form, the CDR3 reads TGTGCCTGGGGCCACGGGGCGAACACCATATATTTT.

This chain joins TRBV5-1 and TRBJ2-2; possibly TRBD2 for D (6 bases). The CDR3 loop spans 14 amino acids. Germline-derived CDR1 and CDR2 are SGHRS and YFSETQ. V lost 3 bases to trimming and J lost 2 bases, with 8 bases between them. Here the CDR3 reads CASSWDLNTGELFF. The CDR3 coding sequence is TGCGCCAGCAGCTGGGACTTAAACACCGGGGAGCTGTTTTTT. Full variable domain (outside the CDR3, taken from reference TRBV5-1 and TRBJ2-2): KAGVTQTPRYLIKTRGQQVTLSCSPISGHRSVSWYQQTPGQGLQFLFEYFSETQRNKGNFPGRFSGRQFSNSRSEMNVSTLELGDSALYLCASSWDLNTGELFFGEGSRLTVL.

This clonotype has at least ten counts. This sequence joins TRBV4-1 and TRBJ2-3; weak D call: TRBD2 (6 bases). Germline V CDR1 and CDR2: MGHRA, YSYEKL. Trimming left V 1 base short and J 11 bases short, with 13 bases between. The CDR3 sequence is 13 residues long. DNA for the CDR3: TGCGCCAGCAGCCAAGTCGAGGCTAGCGAGCAGTATTTT. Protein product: CASSQVEASEQYF.

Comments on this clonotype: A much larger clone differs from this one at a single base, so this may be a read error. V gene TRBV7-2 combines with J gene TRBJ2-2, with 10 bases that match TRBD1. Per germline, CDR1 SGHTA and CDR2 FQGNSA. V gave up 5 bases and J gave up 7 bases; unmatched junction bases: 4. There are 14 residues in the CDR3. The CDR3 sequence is CASSRQGASGELFF. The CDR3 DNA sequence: TGTGCCAGCAGCCGACAGGGGGCTAGCGGGGAGCTGTTTTTT.

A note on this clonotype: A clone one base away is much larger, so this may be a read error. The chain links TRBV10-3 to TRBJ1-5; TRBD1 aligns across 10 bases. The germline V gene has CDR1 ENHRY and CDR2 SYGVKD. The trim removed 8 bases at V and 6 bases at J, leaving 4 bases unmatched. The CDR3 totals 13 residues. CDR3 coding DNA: TGTGCCATCGGTGGGACAGGGGCTCAGCCCCAGCATTTT. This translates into CAIGGTGAQPQHF.

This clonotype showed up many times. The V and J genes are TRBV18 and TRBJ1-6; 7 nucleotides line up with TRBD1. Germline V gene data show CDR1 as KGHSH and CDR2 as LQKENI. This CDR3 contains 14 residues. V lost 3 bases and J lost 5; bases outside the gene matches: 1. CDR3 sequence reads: CASSPGQNNSPLHF. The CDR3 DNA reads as TGTGCCAGCTCACCGGGACAGAATAATTCACCCCTCCACTTT.

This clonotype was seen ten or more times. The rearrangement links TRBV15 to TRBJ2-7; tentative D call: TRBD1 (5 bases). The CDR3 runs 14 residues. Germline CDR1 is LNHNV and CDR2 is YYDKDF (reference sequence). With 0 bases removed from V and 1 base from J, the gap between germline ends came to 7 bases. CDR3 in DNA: TGTGCCACCAGCAGAGAAAGGGGATCCTACGAGCAGTACGTC. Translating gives CATSRERGSYEQYV.

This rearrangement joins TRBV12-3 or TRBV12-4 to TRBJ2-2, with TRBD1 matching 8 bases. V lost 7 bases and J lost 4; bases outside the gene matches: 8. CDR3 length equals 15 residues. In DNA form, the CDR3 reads TGTGCCAGCAACCTTAGACAGGGGCCCACCGGGGAGCTGTTTTTT. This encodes CASNLRQGPTGELFF.

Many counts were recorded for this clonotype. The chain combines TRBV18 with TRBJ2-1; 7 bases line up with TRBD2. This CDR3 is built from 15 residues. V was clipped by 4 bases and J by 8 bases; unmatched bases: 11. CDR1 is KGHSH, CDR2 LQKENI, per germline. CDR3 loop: CASSLNSGTIHEQFF. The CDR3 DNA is TGTGCCAGCTCACTTAATTCCGGGACTATCCATGAGCAGTTCTTC.

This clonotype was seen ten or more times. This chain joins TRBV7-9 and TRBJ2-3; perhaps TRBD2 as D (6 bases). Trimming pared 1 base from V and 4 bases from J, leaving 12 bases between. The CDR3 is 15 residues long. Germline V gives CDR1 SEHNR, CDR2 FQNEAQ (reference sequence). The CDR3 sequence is CASSLDGRGSDTQYF. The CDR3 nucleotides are TGTGCCAGCAGCTTAGACGGGAGAGGTTCAGATACGCAGTATTTT. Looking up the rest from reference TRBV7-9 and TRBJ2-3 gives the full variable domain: DTGVSQNPRHKITKRGQNVTFRCDPISEHNRLYWYRQTLGQGPEFLTYFQNEAQLEKSRLLSDRFSAERPKGSFSTLEIQRTEQGDSAMYLCASSLDGRGSDTQYFGPGTRLTVL.

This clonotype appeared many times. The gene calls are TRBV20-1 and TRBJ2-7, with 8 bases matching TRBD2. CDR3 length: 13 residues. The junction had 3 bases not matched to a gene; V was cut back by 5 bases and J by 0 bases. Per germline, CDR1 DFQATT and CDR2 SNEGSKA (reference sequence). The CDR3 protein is CSALAGNSYEQYF. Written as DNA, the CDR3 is TGCAGTGCTTTAGCGGGGAACTCCTACGAGCAGTACTTC.

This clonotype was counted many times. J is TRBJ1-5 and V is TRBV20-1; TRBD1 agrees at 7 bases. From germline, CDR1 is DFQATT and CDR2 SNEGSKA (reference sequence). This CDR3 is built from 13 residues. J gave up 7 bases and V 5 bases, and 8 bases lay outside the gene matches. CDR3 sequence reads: CSASLTGRQPQHF. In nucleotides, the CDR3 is TGCAGTGCTTCCCTGACAGGGAGGCAGCCCCAGCATTTT.

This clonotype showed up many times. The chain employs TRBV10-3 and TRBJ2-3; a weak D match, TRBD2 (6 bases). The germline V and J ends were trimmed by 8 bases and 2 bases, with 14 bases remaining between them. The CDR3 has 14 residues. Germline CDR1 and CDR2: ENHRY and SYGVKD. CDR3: CAIRRGRDTDTQYF. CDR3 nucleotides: TGTGCCATCCGGCGGGGCCGTGACACAGATACGCAGTATTTT.

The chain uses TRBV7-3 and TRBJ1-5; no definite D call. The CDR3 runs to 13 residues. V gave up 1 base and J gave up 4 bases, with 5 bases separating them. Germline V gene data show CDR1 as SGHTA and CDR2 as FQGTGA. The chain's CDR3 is CASSLMVNQPQHF. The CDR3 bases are TGTGCCAGCAGCTTAATGGTTAATCAGCCCCAGCATTTT. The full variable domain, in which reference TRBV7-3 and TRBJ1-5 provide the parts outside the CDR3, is GAGVSQTPSNKVTEKGKYVELRCDPISGHTALYWYRQSLGQGPEFLIYFQGTGAADDSGLPNDRFFAVRPEGSVSTLKIQRTERGDSAVYLCASSLMVNQPQHFGDGTRLSIL.

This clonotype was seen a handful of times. The CDR3 region has the DNA TGTGCCAGGACCAGGCAGTGGACAGGGGAGTTTTTT. As protein: CARTRQWTGEFF. The chain links TRBV6-4 to TRBJ1-4, with 9 bases matching TRBD1. This CDR3 has 12 residues. In germline, CDR1 is MRHNA, CDR2 SNTAGT. The junction had 12 bases not matched to a gene; V was cut back by 9 bases and J by 16 bases.

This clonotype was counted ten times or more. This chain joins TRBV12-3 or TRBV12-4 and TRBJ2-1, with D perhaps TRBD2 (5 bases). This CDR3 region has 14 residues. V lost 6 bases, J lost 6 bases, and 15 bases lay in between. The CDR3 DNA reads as TGTGCCAGCAGGAGGGCGTCTCTCTTCAATGAGCAGTTCTTC. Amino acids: CASRRASLFNEQFF.

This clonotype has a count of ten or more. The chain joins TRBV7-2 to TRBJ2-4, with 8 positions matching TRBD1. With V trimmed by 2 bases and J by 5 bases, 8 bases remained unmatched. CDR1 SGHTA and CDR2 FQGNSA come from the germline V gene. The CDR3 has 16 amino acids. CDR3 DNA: TGTGCCAGCAGCTTAATAATTGGGACAGGACAAAACATTCAGTACTTC. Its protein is CASSLIIGTGQNIQYF. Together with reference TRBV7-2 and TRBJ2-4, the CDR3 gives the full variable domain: GAGVSQSPSNKVTEKGKDVELRCDPISGHTALYWYRQSLGQGLEFLIYFQGNSAPDKSGLPSDRFSAERTGGSVSTLTIQRTQQEDSAVYLCASSLIIGTGQNIQYFGAGTRLSVL.

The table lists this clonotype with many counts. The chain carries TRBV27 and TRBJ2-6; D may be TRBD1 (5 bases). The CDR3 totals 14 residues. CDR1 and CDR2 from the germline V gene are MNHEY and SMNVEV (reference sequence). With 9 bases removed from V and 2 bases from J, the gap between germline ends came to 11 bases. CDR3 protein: CARSTGAGANVLTF. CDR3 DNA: TGTGCCAGATCAACAGGTGCTGGGGCCAACGTCCTGACTTTC.

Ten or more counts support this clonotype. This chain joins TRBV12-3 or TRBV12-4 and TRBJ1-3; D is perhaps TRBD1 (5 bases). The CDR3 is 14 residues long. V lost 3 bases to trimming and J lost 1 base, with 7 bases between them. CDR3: CASSFGGSGNTIYF. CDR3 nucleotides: TGTGCCAGCAGTTTCGGGGGTTCTGGAAACACCATATATTTT.

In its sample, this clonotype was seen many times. CDR3 in amino acids: CASSLVPRDTEAFF. For the CDR3, the DNA is TGTGCCAGCAGCTTAGTTCCCAGGGACACTGAAGCTTTCTTT. This chain links TRBV7-9 with TRBJ1-1, with D perhaps TRBD1 (5 bases). Germline assignment: CDR1 SEHNR and CDR2 FQNEAQ (reference sequence). The CDR3 runs to 14 residues. V was cut by 1 base and J by 3 bases, with 9 bases left in between. The full variable domain, completed using reference TRBV7-9 and TRBJ1-1, is DTGVSQNPRHKITKRGQNVTFRCDPISEHNRLYWYRQTLGQGPEFLTYFQNEAQLEKSRLLSDRFSAERPKGSFSTLEIQRTEQGDSAMYLCASSLVPRDTEAFFGQGTRLTVV.

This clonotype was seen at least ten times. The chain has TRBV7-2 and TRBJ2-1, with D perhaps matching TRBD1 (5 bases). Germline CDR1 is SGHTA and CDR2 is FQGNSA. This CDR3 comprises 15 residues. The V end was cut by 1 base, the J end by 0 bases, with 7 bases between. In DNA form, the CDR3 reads TGTGCCAGCAGCTTAGGGGGCCTCTCCTACAATGAGCAGTTCTTC. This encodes CASSLGGLSYNEQFF.

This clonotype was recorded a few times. DNA of the CDR3: TGCAGTGCTAGTCAGAATAATTCACCCCTCCACTTT. The encoded protein is CSASQNNSPLHF. This chain joins TRBV20-1 and TRBJ1-6; D unresolved. Looked up from germline, CDR1 is DFQATT and CDR2 is SNEGSKA (reference sequence). Trimming removed 3 bases at V and 5 bases at J, with 5 bases between. This CDR3 contains 12 residues.

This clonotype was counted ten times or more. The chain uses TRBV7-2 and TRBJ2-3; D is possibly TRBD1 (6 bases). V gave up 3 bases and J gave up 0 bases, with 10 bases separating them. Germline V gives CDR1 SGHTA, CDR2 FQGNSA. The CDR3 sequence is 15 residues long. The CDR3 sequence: CASSLTGPSTDTQYF. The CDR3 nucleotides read TGTGCCAGCAGCTTGACAGGACCTAGCACAGATACGCAGTATTTT.

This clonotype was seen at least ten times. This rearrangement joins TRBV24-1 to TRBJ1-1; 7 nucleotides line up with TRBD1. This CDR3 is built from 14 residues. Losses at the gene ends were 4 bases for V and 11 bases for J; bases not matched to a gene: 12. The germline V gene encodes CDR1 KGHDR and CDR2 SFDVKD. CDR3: CATSEATGFDGAFF. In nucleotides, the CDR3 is TGTGCCACCAGTGAGGCGACAGGGTTTGACGGGGCTTTCTTT.

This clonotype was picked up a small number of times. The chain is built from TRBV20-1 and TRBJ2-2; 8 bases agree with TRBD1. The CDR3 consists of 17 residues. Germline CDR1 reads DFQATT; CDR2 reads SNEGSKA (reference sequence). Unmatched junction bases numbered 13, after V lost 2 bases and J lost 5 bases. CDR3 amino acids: CSARPAGSDRVTGELFF. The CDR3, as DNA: TGCAGTGCTAGACCGGCAGGATCGGACAGGGTGACCGGGGAGCTGTTTTTT.

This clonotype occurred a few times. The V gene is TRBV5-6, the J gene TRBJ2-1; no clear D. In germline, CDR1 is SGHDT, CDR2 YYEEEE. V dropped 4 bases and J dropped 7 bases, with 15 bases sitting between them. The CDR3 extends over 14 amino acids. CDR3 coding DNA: TGTGCCAGCAGCCTTGGCCAACCCCAGAATGAGCAGTTCTTC. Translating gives CASSLGQPQNEQFF.